Following are 7 T cell receptor beta chains from one sample sequenced in a study of blood T cell repertoires in COVID-19. The table came from immunoSEQ multiplex PCR; TCRdb's copy has only in-frame clones and leaves some out. The sample lists 130,000 or so clones, around 80% occurring once. The sequencing sample was made of peripheral blood. Receptors were obtained from a man older than 75 with active or convalescent COVID-19.

The chain couples TRBV3-1 (or the pseudogene TRBV3-2) to TRBJ1-2; no clear D. CDR1 and CDR2 from the germline V gene are LGHDT and YNNKEL (reference sequence). V dropped 4 bases and J dropped 2 bases, with 14 bases sitting between them. This CDR3 has 15 residues. The CDR3 region is CASSRNGGRNYGYTF. In nucleotides, the CDR3 is TGTGCCAGCAGCCGCAACGGAGGACGGAACTATGGCTACACCTTC.

The V and J genes are TRBV7-3 and TRBJ2-5; weak D call: TRBD2 (6 bases). The V gene lost 5 bases and the J gene lost 1 base, with 20 bases spanning the gap. The germline CDR1 and CDR2 sequences are SGHTA and FQGTGA. CDR3 size: 17 residues. CDR3 bases: TGTGCCAGCAGCCTACCCCGACTAGGAACGCGCCAAGAGACCCAGTACTTC. Translated: CASSLPRLGTRQETQYF.

The chain couples TRBV19 to TRBJ1-5, with TRBD1 matching 9 bases. Trimming at V came to 8 bases and at J to 3 bases, leaving 8 bases not matched to a gene. The germline CDR1 and CDR2 sequences are LNHDA and SQIVND (reference sequence). There are 15 residues in the CDR3. This CDR3 reads CASWRRDRDNQPQHF. CDR3 nucleotides: TGTGCCAGTTGGAGGAGGGACAGGGACAATCAGCCCCAGCATTTT.

V is TRBV5-1 and J is TRBJ2-5, with 7 bases that match TRBD1. Germline V CDR1 and CDR2: SGHRS, YFSETQ. The length of the CDR3 is 14 residues. The junction had 6 bases not matched to a gene; V was cut back by 5 bases and J by 2 bases. The CDR3, as DNA: TGCGCCAGCAGGGAAACAGGGGTTCAAGAGACCCAGTACTTC. Residues: CASRETGVQETQYF.

The chain joins TRBV5-6 to TRBJ2-4, with D maybe TRBD1 (6 bases). The CDR3 loop spans 13 amino acids. V was pared by 7 bases and J by 1 base, with 9 bases between. The V gene's germline CDR1 is SGHDT and CDR2 YYEEEE. The CDR3 nucleotides are TGTGCCAGCGGTCAGGGGGCCAAAAACATTCAGTACTTC. Protein: CASGQGAKNIQYF. Looking up the rest from reference TRBV5-6 and TRBJ2-4 gives the full variable domain: DAGVTQSPTHLIKTRGQQVTLRCSPKSGHDTVSWYQQALGQGPQFIFQYYEEEERQRGNFPDRFSGHQFPNYSSELNVNALLLGDSALYLCASGQGAKNIQYFGAGTRLSVL.

V is TRBV4-1 and J is TRBJ1-1, with D perhaps matching TRBD1 (6 bases). Deletions cut 3 bases from V and 1 base from J, with 12 bases between. The CDR3 has 15 amino acids. Per germline, CDR1 MGHRA and CDR2 YSYEKL. DNA for the CDR3: TGCGCCAGCAGCCAGATGGGGGCCGCGAACACTGAAGCTTTCTTT. Translation gives CASSQMGAANTEAFF.

This chain joins TRBV7-2 and TRBJ2-3, with a tentative D call TRBD2 (8 bases). The germline V gene encodes CDR1 SGHTA and CDR2 FQGNSA. The CDR3 has 15 residues. V lost 5 bases, J lost 7 bases, and 19 bases lay in between. The CDR3 DNA is TGTGCCAGCAGCCCCGGGACTAGGGGGCGAAATACGCAGTATTTT. It yields the protein CASSPGTRGRNTQYF.